The clone carrying this T cell receptor (beta chain) was seen many times. Its antigen is unidentified. This sample stems from a study of Graves' ophthalmopathy and Graves' hyperthyroidism. Germline loops: CDR1 DFQATT, CDR2 SNEGSKA (reference sequence). The CDR3 runs 11 residues. With 5 bases removed from V and 8 bases from J, the gap between germline ends came to 9 bases. Using RNA transcripts, the TCR beta CDR3 regions were amplified. RT-PCR in the first round used HTBI primers; a second-round multiplex PCR followed. TCRdb independently ran MiXCR on the multiplex PCR reads; one entry per CDR3 protein. The sample has about 220,000 distinct CDR3 sequences; 20% to 25% are singletons. Study conclusions and caveats: Forecasting of ophthalmopathy progression by the model achieved approximately 70% sensitivity and 72.22% specificity.

The origin of this receptor is a woman between 45 and 60 years old with Graves' ophthalmopathy. The V gene is TRBV20-1, the J gene TRBJ2-2; possibly TRBD2 for D (6 bases). The sample consisted of peripheral blood. In DNA, the CDR3 is TGCAGTGCTCTAGCGACTGGGGAGCTGTTTTTT. Residues: CSALATGELFF.